This TCR beta chain was documented in a study of blood T cell repertoires in COVID-19. Germline trimming cut 6 bases from V and 5 bases from J; bases unmatched to any gene: 17. CDR1 and CDR2 from the germline V gene are SQVTM and ANQGSEA. The CDR3 contains 16 residues. TCRdb's copy holds only in-frame clones and misses some; the assay was immunoSEQ multiplex PCR. The sample records some 290,000 clones, roughly 87% being singletons. This sequence originates from a woman between 45 and 65 years old who had recovered from COVID-19. This chain uses TRBV29-1 with TRBJ1-2; the match to TRBD1 covers 8 bases. The sample consisted of peripheral blood. The CDR3: CSVHGQGRIEGYGYTF. CDR3 DNA: TGCAGCGTACACGGACAGGGAAGGATTGAAGGATATGGCTACACCTTC.